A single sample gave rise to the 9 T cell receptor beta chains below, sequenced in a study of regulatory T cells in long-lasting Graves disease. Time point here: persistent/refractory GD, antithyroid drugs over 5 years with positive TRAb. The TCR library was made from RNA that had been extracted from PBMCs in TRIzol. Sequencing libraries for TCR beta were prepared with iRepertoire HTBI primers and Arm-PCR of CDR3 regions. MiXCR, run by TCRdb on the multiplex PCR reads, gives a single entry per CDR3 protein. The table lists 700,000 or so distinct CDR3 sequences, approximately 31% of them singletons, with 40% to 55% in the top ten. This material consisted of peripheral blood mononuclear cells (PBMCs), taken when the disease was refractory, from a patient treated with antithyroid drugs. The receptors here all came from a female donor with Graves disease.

The CDR3 nucleotides read TGCGCCAGCAGCTTGTCAGCGGGCGGGACCCCCTACGAGCAGTACTTC. It specifies CASSLSAGGTPYEQYF. V gene TRBV5-1 combines with J gene TRBJ2-7, with a possible D match to TRBD2 (6 bases). The CDR3 covers 16 residues. V was pared by 1 base and J by 2 bases, with 16 bases between. Germline V lookup: CDR1 SGHRS, CDR2 YFSETQ.

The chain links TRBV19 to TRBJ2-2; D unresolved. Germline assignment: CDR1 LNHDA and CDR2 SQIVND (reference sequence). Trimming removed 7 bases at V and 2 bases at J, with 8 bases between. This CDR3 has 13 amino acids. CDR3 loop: CASIRSNTGELFF. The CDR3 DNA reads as TGTGCCAGTATACGAAGTAACACCGGGGAGCTGTTTTTT. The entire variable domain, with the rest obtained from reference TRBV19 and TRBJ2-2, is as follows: DGGITQSPKYLFRKEGQNVTLSCEQNLNHDAMYWYRQDPGQGLRLIYYSQIVNDFQKGDIAEGYSVSREKKESFPLTVTSAQKNPTAFYLCASIRSNTGELFFGEGSRLTVL.

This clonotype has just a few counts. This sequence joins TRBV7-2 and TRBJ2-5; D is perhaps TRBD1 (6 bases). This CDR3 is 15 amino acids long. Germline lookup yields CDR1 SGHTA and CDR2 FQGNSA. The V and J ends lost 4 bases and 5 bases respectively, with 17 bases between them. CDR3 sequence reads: CASSSRQAPRETQYF. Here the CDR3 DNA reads TGTGCCAGCAGCTCCCGACAGGCCCCAAGGGAGACCCAGTACTTC.

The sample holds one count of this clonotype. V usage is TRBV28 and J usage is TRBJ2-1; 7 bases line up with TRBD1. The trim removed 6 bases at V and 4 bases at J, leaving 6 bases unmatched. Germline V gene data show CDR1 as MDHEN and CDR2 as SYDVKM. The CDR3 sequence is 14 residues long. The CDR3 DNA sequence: TGTGCCAGCAGCCGGGACAGTCAATACAATGAGCAGTTCTTC. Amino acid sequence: CASSRDSQYNEQFF.

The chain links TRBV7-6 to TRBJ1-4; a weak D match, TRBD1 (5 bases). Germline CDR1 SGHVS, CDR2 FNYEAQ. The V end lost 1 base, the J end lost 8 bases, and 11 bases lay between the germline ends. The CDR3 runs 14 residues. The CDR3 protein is CASSLDGHGEKLFF. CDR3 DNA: TGTGCCAGCAGCTTAGATGGACACGGCGAAAAACTGTTTTTT.

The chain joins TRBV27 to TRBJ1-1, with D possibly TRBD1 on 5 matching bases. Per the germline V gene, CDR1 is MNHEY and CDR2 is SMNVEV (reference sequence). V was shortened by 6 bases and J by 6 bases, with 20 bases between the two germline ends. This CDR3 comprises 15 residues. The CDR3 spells CASSPRGGDSAEAFF. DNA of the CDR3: TGTGCCAGCAGCCCCCGAGGAGGGGATAGTGCTGAAGCTTTCTTT.

Here the CDR3 DNA reads TGTGCCAGCAGACCTGACACACTAGGCACTGAAGCTTTCTTT. It is translated as CASRPDTLGTEAFF. The V call is TRBV2, the J call TRBJ1-1; no clear D gene. V was shortened by 6 bases and J by 4 bases, with 15 bases between the two germline ends. Germline CDR1 SNHLY, CDR2 FYNNEI. This CDR3 region has 14 residues.

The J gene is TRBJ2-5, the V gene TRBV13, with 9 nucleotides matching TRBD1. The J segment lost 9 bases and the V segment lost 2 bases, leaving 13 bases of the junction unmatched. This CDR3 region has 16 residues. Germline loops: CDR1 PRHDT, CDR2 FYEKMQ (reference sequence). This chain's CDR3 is CASSLSGQGRPWAQYF. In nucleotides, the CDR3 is TGTGCCAGCAGCTTAAGCGGACAGGGGCGACCTTGGGCCCAGTACTTC.

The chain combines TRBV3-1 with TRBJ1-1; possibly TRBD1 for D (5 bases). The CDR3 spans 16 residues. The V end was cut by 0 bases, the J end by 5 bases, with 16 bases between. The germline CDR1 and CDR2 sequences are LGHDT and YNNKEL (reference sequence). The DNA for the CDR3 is TGTGCCAGCAGCCAAGATTTGGCATCCAGGGTTACTGAAGCTTTCTTT. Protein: CASSQDLASRVTEAFF.